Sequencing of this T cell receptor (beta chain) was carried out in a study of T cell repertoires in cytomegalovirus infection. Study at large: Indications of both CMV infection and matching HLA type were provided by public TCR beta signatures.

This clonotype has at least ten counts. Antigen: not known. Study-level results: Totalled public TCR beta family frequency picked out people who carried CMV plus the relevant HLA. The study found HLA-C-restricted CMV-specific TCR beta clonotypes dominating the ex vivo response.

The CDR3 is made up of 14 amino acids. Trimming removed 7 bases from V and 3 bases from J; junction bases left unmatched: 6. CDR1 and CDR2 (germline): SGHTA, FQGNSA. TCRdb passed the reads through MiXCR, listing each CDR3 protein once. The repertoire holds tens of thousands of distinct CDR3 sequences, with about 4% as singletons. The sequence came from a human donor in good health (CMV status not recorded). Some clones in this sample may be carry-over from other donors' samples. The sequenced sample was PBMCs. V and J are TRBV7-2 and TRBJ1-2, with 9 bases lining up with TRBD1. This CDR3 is CASTLGTGYYGYTF. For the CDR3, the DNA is TGTGCCAGCACCCTCGGGACAGGGTACTATGGCTACACCTTC.